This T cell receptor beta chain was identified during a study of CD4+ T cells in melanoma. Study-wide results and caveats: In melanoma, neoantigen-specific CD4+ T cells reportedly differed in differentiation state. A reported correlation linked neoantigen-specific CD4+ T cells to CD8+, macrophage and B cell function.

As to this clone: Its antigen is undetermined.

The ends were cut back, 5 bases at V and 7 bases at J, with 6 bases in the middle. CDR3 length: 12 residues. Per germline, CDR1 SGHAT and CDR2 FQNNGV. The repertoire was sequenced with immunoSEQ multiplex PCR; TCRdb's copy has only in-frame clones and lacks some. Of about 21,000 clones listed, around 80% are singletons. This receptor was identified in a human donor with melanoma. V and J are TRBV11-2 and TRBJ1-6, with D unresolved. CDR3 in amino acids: CASSRSNSPLHF. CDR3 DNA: TGTGCCAGCAGCCGTTCAAATTCACCCCTCCACTTT.